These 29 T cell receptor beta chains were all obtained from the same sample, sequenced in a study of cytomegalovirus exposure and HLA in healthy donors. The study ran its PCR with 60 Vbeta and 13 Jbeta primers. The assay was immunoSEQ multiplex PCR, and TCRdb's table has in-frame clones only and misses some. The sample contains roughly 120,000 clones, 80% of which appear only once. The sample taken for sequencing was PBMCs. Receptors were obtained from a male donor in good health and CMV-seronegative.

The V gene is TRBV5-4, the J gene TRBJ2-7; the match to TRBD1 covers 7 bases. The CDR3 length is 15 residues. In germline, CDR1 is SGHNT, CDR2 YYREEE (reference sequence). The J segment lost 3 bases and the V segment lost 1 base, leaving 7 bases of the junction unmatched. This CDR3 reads CASSLPSGQNYEQYF. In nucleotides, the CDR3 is TGTGCCAGCAGCTTGCCATCGGGACAGAACTACGAGCAGTACTTC.

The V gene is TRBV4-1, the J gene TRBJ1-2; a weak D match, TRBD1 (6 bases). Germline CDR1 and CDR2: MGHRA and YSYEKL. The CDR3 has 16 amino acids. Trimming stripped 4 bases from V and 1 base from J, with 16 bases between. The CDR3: CASSLPGHRLNYGYTF. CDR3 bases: TGCGCCAGCAGCCTACCGGGACATCGCCTTAACTATGGCTACACCTTC.

The CDR3, as DNA: TGTGCCAGCAGCGAGCGGATCTACAATGAGCAGTTCTTC. Translating gives CASSERIYNEQFF. The chain joins TRBV9 to TRBJ2-1, with a weak D call TRBD2 (5 bases). V dropped 3 bases and J dropped 3 bases, with 7 bases sitting between them. The germline V gene encodes CDR1 SGDLS and CDR2 YYNGEE. This CDR3 contains 13 residues.

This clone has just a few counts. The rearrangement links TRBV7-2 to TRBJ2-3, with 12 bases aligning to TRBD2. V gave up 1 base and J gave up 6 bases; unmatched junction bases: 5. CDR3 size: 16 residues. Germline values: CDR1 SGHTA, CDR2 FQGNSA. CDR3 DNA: TGTGCCAGCAGCTTAGTTCCTAGCGGGGGGGCGGATACGCAGTATTTT. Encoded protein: CASSLVPSGGADTQYF.

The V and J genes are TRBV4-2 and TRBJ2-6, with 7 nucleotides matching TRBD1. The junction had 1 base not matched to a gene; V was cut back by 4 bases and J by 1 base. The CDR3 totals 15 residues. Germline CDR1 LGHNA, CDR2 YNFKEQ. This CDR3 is CASSPGQSGANVLTF. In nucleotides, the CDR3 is TGTGCCAGCAGCCCGGGACAGTCTGGGGCCAACGTCCTGACTTTC.

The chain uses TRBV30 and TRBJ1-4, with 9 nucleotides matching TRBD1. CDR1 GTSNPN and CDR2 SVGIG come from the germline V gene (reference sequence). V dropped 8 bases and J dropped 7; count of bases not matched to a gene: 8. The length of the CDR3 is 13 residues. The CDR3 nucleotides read TGTGCCACGCAACAGGGGGCAGCTGAAAAACTGTTTTTT. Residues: CATQQGAAEKLFF.

This CDR3 reads CASSPRGGAGTGELFF. In nucleotides, the CDR3 is TGTGCCAGTAGTCCTCGTGGGGGGGCTGGCACCGGGGAGCTGTTTTTT. The rearrangement joins TRBV19 to TRBJ2-2, with a weak D call TRBD2 (7 bases). The V gene lost 5 bases and the J gene lost 4 bases, with 17 bases spanning the gap. CDR3 size: 16 residues. In germline, CDR1 is LNHDA, CDR2 SQIVND (reference sequence).

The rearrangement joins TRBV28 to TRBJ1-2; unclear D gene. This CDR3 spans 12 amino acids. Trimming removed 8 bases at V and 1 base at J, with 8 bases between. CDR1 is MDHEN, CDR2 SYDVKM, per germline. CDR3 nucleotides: TGTGCCAGCTCTAGGTTTAACTATGGCTACACCTTC. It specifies CASSRFNYGYTF.

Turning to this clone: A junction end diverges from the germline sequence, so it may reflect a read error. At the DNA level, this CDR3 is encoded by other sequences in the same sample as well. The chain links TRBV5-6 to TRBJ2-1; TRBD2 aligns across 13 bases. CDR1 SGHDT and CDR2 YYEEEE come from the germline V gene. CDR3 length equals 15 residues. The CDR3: CASSRRTSGSDEQFF. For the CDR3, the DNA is TGCGCCAGCAGCCGTCGGACTAGCGGGAGCGATGAGCAGTTCTTC. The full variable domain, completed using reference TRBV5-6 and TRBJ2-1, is DAGVTQSPTHLIKTRGQQVTLRCSPKSGHDTVSWYQQALGQGPQFIFQYYEEEERQRGNFPDRFSGHQFPNYSSELNVNALLLGDSALYLCASSRRTSGSDEQFFGPGTRLTVL.

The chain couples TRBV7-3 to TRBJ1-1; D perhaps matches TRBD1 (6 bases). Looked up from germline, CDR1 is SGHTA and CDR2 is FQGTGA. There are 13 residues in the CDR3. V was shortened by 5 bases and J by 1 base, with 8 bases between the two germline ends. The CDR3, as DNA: TGTGCCAGCAGCCCAGGGGCGAACACTGAAGCTTTCTTT. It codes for CASSPGANTEAFF.

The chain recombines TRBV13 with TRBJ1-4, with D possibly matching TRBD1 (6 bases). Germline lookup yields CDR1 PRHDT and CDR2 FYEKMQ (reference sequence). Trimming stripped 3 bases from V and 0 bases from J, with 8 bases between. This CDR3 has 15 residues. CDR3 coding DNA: TGTGCCAGCAGCTTCAGGGGCCCAACTAATGAAAAACTGTTTTTT. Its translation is CASSFRGPTNEKLFF.

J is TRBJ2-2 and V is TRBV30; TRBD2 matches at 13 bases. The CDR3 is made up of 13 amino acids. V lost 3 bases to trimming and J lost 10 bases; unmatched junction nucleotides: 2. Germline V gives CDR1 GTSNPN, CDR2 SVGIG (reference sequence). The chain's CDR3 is CAWRGLAGLELFF. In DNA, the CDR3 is TGTGCCTGGAGGGGACTAGCGGGGTTGGAGCTGTTTTTT.

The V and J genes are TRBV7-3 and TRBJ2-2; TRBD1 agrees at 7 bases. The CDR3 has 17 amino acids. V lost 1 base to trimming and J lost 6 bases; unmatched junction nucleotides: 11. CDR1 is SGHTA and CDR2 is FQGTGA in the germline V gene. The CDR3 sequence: CASSLRPGRGLAGELFF. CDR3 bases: TGTGCCAGCAGCTTAAGGCCCGGCAGGGGGTTGGCCGGGGAGCTGTTTTTT. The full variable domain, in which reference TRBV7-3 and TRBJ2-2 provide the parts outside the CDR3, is GAGVSQTPSNKVTEKGKYVELRCDPISGHTALYWYRQSLGQGPEFLIYFQGTGAADDSGLPNDRFFAVRPEGSVSTLKIQRTERGDSAVYLCASSLRPGRGLAGELFFGEGSRLTVL.

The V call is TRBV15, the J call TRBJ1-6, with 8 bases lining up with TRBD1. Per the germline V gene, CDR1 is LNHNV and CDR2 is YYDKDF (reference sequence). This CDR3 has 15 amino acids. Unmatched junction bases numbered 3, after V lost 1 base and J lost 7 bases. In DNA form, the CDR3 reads TGTGCCACCAGCAGAGTGACAGGGGCCAATTCACCCCTCCACTTT. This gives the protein CATSRVTGANSPLHF.

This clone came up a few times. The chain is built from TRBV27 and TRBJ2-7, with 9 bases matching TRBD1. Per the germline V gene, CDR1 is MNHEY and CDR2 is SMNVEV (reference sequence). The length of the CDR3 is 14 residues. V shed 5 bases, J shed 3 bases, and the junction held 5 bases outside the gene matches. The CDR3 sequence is CASSPGTGHYEQYF. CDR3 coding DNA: TGTGCCAGCAGTCCCGGGACAGGGCACTACGAGCAGTACTTC.

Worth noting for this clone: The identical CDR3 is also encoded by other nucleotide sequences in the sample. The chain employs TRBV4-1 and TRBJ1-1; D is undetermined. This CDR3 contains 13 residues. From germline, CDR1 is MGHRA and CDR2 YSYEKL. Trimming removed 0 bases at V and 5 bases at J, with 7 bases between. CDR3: CASSQDRGTEAFF. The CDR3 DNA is TGCGCCAGCAGCCAAGATAGAGGGACTGAAGCTTTCTTT.

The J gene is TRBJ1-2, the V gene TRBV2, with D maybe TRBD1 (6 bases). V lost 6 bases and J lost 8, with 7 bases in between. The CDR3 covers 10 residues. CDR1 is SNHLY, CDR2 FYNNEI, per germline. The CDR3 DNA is TGTGCCAGCAGGCAGGGGGGCTACACCTTC. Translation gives CASRQGGYTF.

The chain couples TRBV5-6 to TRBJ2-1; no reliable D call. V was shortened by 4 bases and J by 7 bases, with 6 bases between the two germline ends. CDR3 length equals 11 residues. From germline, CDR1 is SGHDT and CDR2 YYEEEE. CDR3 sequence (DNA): TGTGCCAGCAGCACCAGAAATGAGCAGTTCTTC. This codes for CASSTRNEQFF.

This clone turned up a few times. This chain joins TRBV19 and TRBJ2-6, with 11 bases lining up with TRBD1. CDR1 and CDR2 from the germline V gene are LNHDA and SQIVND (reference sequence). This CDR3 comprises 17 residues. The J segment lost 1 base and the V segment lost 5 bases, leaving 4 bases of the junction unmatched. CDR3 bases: TGTGCCAGTAGTTATGGACAGGGGGCTTCTGGGGCCAACGTCCTGACTTTC. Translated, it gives CASSYGQGASGANVLTF.

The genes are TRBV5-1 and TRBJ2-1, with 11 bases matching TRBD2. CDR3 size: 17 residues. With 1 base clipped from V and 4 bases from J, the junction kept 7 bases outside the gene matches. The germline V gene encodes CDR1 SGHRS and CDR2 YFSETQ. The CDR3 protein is CASSLFPGLADYNEQFF. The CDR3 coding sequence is TGCGCCAGCAGCTTGTTCCCGGGACTAGCGGATTACAATGAGCAGTTCTTC.

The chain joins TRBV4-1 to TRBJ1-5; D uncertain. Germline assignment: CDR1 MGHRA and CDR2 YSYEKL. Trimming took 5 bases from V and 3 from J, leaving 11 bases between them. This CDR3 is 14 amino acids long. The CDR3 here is CASSNGFSNQPQHF. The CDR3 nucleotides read TGCGCCAGCAGCAACGGGTTCTCCAATCAGCCCCAGCATTTT.

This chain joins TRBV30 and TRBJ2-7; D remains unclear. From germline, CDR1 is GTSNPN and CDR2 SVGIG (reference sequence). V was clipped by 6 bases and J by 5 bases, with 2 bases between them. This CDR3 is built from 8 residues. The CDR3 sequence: CACNEQYF. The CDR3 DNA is TGTGCCTGCAACGAGCAGTACTTC.

CDR3 coding DNA: TGTGCCAGCAGTTACTCAGGCGGGGGAGTCACAGATACGCAGTATTTT. It translates to CASSYSGGGVTDTQYF. The chain joins TRBV6-6 to TRBJ2-3, with 7 nucleotides matching TRBD2. The CDR3 has 16 residues. Germline loops: CDR1 MNHNY, CDR2 SVGAGI (reference sequence). V was pared by 0 bases and J by 2 bases, with 5 bases of the junction left unmatched.

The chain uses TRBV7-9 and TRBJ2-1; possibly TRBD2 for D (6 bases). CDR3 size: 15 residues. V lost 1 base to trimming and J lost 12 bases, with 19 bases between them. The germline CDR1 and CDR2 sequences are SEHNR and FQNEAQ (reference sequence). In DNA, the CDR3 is TGTGCCAGCAGCTTAGAGGCACTAGCTGTCAGGAGGCAGTTCTTC. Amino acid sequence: CASSLEALAVRRQFF.

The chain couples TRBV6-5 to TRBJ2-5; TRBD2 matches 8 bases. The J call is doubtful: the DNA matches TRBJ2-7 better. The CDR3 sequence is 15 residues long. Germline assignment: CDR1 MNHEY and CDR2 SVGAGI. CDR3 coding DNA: TGTGCCAGCAGTTACTCGCCGGGAGGGATGGACGAGCAGTACTTC. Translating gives CASSYSPGGMDEQYF.

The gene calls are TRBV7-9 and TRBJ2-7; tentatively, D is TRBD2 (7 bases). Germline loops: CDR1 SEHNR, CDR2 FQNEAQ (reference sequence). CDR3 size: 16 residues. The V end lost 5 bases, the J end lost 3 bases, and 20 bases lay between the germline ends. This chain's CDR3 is CASSGGGARVLYEQYF. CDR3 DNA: TGTGCCAGCAGCGGTGGGGGGGCCAGGGTACTCTACGAGCAGTACTTC.

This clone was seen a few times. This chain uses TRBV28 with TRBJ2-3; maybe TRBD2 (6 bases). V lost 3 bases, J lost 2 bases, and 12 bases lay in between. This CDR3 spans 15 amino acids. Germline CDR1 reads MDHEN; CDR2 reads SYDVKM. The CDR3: CASSLAGLYTDTQYF. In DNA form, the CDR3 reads TGTGCCAGCAGTTTGGCGGGACTGTACACAGATACGCAGTATTTT.

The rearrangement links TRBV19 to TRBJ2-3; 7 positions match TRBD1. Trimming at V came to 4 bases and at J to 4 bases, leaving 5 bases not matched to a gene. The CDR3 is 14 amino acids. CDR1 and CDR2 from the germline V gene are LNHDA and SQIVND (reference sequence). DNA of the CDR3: TGTGCCAGTAGTAGACAGGGTTACCCAGATACGCAGTATTTT. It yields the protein CASSRQGYPDTQYF.

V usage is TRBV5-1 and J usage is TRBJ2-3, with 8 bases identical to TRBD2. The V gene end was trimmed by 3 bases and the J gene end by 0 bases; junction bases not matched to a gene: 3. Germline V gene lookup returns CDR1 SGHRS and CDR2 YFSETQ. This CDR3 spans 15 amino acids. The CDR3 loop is CASSSGLESTDTQYF. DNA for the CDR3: TGCGCCAGCAGCTCGGGACTAGAGAGCACAGATACGCAGTATTTT. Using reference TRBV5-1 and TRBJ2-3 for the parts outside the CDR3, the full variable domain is KAGVTQTPRYLIKTRGQQVTLSCSPISGHRSVSWYQQTPGQGLQFLFEYFSETQRNKGNFPGRFSGRQFSNSRSEMNVSTLELGDSALYLCASSSGLESTDTQYFGPGTRLTVL.